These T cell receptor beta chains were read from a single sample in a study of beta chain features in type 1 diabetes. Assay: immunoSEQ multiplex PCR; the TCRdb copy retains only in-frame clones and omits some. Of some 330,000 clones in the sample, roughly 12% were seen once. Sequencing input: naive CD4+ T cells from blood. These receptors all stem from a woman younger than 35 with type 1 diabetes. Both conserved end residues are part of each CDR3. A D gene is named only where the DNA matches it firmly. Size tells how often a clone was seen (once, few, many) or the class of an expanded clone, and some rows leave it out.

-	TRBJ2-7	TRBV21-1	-	CASSTDRSGSREEQYF	TGTGCCAGCAGCACAGATAGGAGCGGGAGTAGGGAAGAGCAGTACTTC
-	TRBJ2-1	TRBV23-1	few	CASSQPPTAYNEQFF	TGCGCCAGCAGTCAACCACCGACAGCTTACAATGAGCAGTTCTTC
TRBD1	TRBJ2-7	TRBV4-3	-	CASSQDGGTGGREQYF	TGCGCCAGCAGCCAAGATGGGGGGACAGGGGGCCGGGAGCAGTACTTC
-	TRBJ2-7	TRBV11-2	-	CASTRRGASYEQYF	TGTGCCAGCACCCGTCGGGGAGCGTCCTACGAGCAGTACTTC
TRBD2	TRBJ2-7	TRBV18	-	CASSGTSGPSYEQYF	TGTGCCAGCTCAGGGACTAGCGGTCCCTCCTACGAGCAGTACTTC
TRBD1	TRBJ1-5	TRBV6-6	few	CASSYFGQEGQPQHF	TGTGCCAGCAGTTACTTTGGACAGGAGGGTCAGCCCCAGCATTTT
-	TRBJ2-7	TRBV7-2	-	CASSLRPIGQTSYEQYF	TGTGCCAGCAGCTTACGACCGATAGGACAGACTTCCTACGAGCAGTACTTC
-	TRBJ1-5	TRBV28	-	CASSPGGTNQPQHF	TGTGCCAGCAGCCCCGGCGGGACTAATCAGCCCCAGCATTTT
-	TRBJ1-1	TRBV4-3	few	CASSPGQRNTEAFF	TGCGCCAGCAGCCCTGGACAGAGAAACACTGAAGCTTTCTTT
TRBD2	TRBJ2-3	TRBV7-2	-	CASSLVLAGADTQYF	TGTGCCAGCAGCTTAGTACTAGCGGGGGCAGATACGCAGTATTTT
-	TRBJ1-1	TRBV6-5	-	CASSYGSGVTEAFF	TGTGCCAGCAGTTACGGGTCGGGGGTCACTGAAGCTTTCTTT
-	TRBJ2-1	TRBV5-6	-	CASRYPTKNSGWIF	TGTGCCAGCAGGTACCCTACGAAAAATTCAGGGTGGATCTTC
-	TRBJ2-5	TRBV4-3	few	CASSQDPTAMGRETQYF	TGCGCCAGCAGCCAAGACCCGACTGCGATGGGTCGGGAGACCCAGTACTTC
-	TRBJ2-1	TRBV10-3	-	CAISERGPGANSDEQFF	TGTGCCATCAGTGAGAGGGGCCCAGGGGCGAATAGCGATGAGCAGTTCTTC
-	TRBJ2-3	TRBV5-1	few	CASSLTRITDTQYF	TGCGCCAGCAGCTTGACGAGGATCACAGATACGCAGTATTTT
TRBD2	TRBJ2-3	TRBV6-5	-	CASSYTAGGLDTQYF	TGTGCCAGCAGTTACACGGCGGGGGGGTTAGATACGCAGTATTTT
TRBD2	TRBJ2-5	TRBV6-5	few	CASSDTSVQETQYF	TGTGCCAGCAGTGACACTAGCGTCCAAGAGACCCAGTACTTC
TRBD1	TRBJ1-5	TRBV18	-	CASSPGTANQPQHF	TGTGCCAGCTCACCAGGGACAGCTAATCAGCCCCAGCATTTT
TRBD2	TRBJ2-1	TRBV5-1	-	CASSLSGGTNEQFF	TGCGCCAGCAGCTTAAGCGGGGGGACCAATGAGCAGTTCTTC
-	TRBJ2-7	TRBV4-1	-	CASSRRDFGVHEQYF	TGCGCCAGCAGCCGCAGGGATTTTGGTGTCCACGAGCAGTACTTC
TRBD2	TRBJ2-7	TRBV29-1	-	CSVGFLGGREGISYEQYF	TGCAGCGTTGGTTTCTTGGGGGGTCGGGAGGGGATTTCCTACGAGCAGTACTTC
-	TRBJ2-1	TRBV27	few	CASRDSNPNEQFF	TGTGCCAGCAGGGACAGCAACCCGAATGAGCAGTTCTTC
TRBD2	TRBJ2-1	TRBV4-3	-	CASSGLVPNEQFF	TGCGCCAGCAGCGGACTAGTCCCCAATGAGCAGTTCTTC
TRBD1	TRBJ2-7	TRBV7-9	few	CASSSMGTGTYEQYF	TGTGCCAGCAGCTCGATGGGGACAGGCACCTACGAGCAGTACTTC
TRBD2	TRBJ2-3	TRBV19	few	CASNGAGGPGDTQYF	TGTGCCAGTAATGGGGCGGGAGGCCCGGGAGATACGCAGTATTTT
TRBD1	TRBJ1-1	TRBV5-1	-	CASSLGQATEAFF	TGCGCCAGCAGCCTGGGACAGGCCACCGAAGCTTTCTTT
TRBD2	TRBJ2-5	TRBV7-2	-	CASRPGLAGQETQYF	TGTGCCAGCAGACCAGGACTAGCGGGCCAAGAGACCCAGTACTTC
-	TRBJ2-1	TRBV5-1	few	CASSREMLWRNEQFF	TGCGCCAGCAGTCGGGAGATGCTTTGGCGGAATGAGCAGTTCTTC